This T cell receptor (beta chain) was captured in a study of blood T cell repertoires in COVID-19. CDR3 length: 19 amino acids. Between the trimmed V and J ends, which lost 2 bases and 2 bases, there was a span of 24 bases. Germline CDR1 is SGHTA and CDR2 is FQGNSA. The authors' processing: How many nucleated cells were present was estimated from reference gene primer amplification. The assay was immunoSEQ multiplex PCR, and TCRdb's table has in-frame clones only and misses some. D and trimming come from the DNA, and the V and J calls and clone size come from that table. The sample holds about 200,000 clones; 90% are singletons and the top ten take 1.2%.

Sequencing used PBMCs or T cells enriched from blood (not recorded which). This chain uses TRBV7-2 with TRBJ2-5, with D tentatively TRBD2 (6 bases). The receptor comes from a man aged 25-45 years who had recovered from COVID-19. CDR3 sequence: CASSLFPPGLRSLQETQYF. CDR3 sequence (DNA): TGTGCCAGCAGCTTATTCCCGCCGGGACTCAGGAGTCTACAAGAGACCCAGTACTTC.